This T cell receptor beta chain emerged from a study of cytomegalovirus exposure and HLA in healthy donors. Findings and caveats of the study: Analysis was performed later, and it showed HLA-associated TCR beta chains to be more clonally expanded than equally common others. It was reported that the classifier diagnosed cytomegalovirus status with high specificity and sensitivity in both the original and validation cohorts. Association with HLA alleles at 0.05 false discovery rate was found for about 17,000 TCR beta sequences in a later analysis. Earlier analysis looked at TCR beta V segments, and most were productive about 90% or about 30% of the time.

Germline CDR1 MGHRA, CDR2 YSYEKL. The germline V and J ends were trimmed by 0 bases and 4 bases, with 12 bases remaining between them. The CDR3 loop spans 15 amino acids. Use of 60 Vbeta and 13 Jbeta primers characterized the PCR. This table comes from immunoSEQ multiplex PCR, and its TCRdb copy is limited to in-frame clones, with some not included. The repertoire holds some 130,000 clones, with roughly three quarters as singletons. Only a few counts were recorded for this clone. Its antigen is not known. The chain is built from TRBV4-1 and TRBJ1-2, with a possible D match to TRBD1 (5 bases). Sequencing was done on a sample of PBMCs. The sequence was collected from a man between 40 and 49 years old in good health and CMV-seronegative. CDR3 protein: CASSQEFRGTYGYTF. CDR3 DNA: TGCGCCAGCAGCCAAGAGTTTAGGGGTACCTATGGCTACACCTTC.